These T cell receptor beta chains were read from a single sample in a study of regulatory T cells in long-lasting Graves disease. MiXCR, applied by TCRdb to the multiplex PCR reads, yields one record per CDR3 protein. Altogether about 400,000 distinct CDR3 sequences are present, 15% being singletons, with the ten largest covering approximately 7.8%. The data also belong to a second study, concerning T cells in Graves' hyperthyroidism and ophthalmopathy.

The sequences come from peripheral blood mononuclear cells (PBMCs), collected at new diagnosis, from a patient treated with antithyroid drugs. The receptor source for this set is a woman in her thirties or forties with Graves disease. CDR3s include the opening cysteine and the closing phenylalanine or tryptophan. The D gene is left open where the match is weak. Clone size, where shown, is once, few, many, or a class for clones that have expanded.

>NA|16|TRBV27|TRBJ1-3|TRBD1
TGTGCCAGCAGTTTGACAGGGGGGTTCTCTGGAAACACCATACATTTT
CASSLTGGFSGNTIHF
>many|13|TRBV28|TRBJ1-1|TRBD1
TGTGCCAGCAGCCCAGACAGGGGTGCTGAAGCTTTCTTT
CASSPDRGAEAFF
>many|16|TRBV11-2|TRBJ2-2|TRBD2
TGTGCCAGCAGCTTATTAGCGGGAGGGATCACCGGGGAGCTGTTTTTT
CASSLLAGGITGELFF
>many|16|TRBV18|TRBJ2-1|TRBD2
TGTGCCAGCTCACTACAGACCGGGACTAGCTTGGATGAGCAGTTCTTC
CASSLQTGTSLDEQFF
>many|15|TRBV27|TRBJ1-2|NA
TGTGCCAGCAGTCCTCCCGGGGGCGGCGGCTATGGCTACACCTTC
CASSPPGGGGYGYTF
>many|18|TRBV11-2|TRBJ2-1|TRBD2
TGTGCCAGCAGCCCCAGTTACCAGTGGACTAGCGGGTACAATGAGCAGTTCTTC
CASSPSYQWTSGYNEQFF
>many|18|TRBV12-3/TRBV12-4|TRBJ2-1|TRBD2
TGTGCCAGCAGTCTCGGACTAGCGGGAGGGCCGCCCTACAATGAGCAGTTCTTC
CASSLGLAGGPPYNEQFF
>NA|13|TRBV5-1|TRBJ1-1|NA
TGCGCCAGCAGCCAGGACACTTTCACTGAAGCTTTCTTT
CASSQDTFTEAFF
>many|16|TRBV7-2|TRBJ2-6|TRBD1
TGTGCCAGCAGCCCGAAAACAGGGGACGGGGCCAACGTCCTGACTTTC
CASSPKTGDGANVLTF
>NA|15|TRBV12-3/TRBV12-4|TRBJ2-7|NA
TGTGCCAACAGTCTCGCGGGAAAACACTCCTACGAGCAGTACTTC
CANSLAGKHSYEQYF
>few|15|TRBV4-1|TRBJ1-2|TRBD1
TGCGCCAGCAGCCAACCCAGGGGGCAGGAAGATGGCTACACCTTC
CASSQPRGQEDGYTF
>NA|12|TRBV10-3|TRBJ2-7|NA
TGTGCCATCAGTCAGGGAAACTACGAGCAGTACTTC
CAISQGNYEQYF
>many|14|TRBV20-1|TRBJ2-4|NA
TGCAGTGCCGTACCCGGGGGCCGCGTGAACATTCAGTACTTC
CSAVPGGRVNIQYF
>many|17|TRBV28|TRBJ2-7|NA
TGTGCCAGCAGTTTACCCGGGTTTCGAGGTAGAGGGTATGCGCAGTACTTC
CASSLPGFRGRGYAQYF
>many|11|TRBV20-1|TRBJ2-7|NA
TGCAGTGCTAGCCTAGCCTACGAGCAGTACTTC
CSASLAYEQYF
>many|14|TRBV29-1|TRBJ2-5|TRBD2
TGCAGCGTTCTCTCAGCGGGAGGGTGGGAGACCCAGTACTTC
CSVLSAGGWETQYF
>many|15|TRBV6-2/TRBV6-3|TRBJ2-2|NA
TGTGCCAGCAATACAGACAGGAGGAACACCGGGGAGCTGTTTTTT
CASNTDRRNTGELFF
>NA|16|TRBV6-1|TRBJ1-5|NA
TGTGCCAGCAGTGATTCACAGAGATATAGCAATCAGCCCCAGCATTTT
CASSDSQRYSNQPQHF
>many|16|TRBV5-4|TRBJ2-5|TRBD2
TGTGCCAGCAGCTTGGAGGCGGGAGGGGGACAAGAGACCCAGTACTTC
CASSLEAGGGQETQYF
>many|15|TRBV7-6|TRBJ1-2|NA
TGTGCCAGCAGCTTAGTTTACGGCTCCGACTATGGCTACACCTTC
CASSLVYGSDYGYTF
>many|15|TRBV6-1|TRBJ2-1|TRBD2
TGTGCCAGCAGCGTGCCGGGACTAGGCATTAATGAGCAGTTCTTC
CASSVPGLGINEQFF
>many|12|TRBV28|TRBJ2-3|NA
TGTGCCAGCAGTTCCCCAACAGATACGCAGTATTTT
CASSSPTDTQYF
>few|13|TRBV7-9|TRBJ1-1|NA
TGTGCCAGCAGCCAATGGCGAGGGAATGAGGCTTTCTTT
CASSQWRGNEAFF
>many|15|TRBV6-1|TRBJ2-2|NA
TGTGCCAGCAGTCCGGCGGGATCTTTCACCGGGGAGCTGTTTTTT
CASSPAGSFTGELFF
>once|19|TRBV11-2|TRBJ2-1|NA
TGCGCCAGCAGCCAAGTATCCCCCATGGGGCGGGCCTCCTACAATGAGCAGTTCTTC
CASSQVSPMGRASYNEQFF
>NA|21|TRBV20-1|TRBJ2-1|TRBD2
TGCAGTGCTAGGCTCATGCGGGGGACTAGCGGGAGGTCCCTTTATTACAATGAGCAGTTCTTC
CSARLMRGTSGRSLYYNEQFF
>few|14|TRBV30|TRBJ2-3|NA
TGTGCCTGGACAATGGGGACCCGCACAGATACGCAGTATTTT
CAWTMGTRTDTQYF
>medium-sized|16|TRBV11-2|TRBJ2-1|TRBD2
TGTGCCAGCAGCCCTACAACTAGCGGGATGTCGGTTGAGCAGTTCTTC
CASSPTTSGMSVEQFF
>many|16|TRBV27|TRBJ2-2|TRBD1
TGTGCCAGCAGGCGACAGGGGTCTGAAAAAACCGGGGAGCTGTTTTTT
CASRRQGSEKTGELFF
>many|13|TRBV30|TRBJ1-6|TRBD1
TGTGCCTGGAGTGTTTCCAGGACAGGACCCCTCCACTTT
CAWSVSRTGPLHF
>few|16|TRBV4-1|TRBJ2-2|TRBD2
TGCGCCAGCAGCCCGCCGCCCGGGACTAGTGGCGGGGAGCTGTTTTTT
CASSPPPGTSGGELFF
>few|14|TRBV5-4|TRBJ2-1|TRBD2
TGTGCCAGCAGCTTCGGACTAGCAGGAAATGAGCAGTTCTTC
CASSFGLAGNEQFF
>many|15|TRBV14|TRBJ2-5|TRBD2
TGTGCCAGCAGCCAAGAGTTAGCGGGAGTCGAGACCCAGTACTTC
CASSQELAGVETQYF
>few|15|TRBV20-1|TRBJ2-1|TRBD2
TGCAGTGCTAGAGATCCTAGCGGGAGTTCCGATGAGCAGTTCTTC
CSARDPSGSSDEQFF
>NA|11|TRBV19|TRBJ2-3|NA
TGTGCCAGTAGTGTGAACCTTCTGGTGTATTTT
CASSVNLLVYF
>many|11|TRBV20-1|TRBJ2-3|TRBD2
TGCAGTGCCCGGGAGGGAGATACGCAGTATTTT
CSAREGDTQYF
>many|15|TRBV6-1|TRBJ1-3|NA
TGTGCCAGCAGTGAATCGGGGCACTCTGGAAACACCATATATTTT
CASSESGHSGNTIYF
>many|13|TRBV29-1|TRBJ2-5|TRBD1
TGCAGCACGAGACAGGGGAGTGAAGAGACCCAGTACTTC
CSTRQGSEETQYF
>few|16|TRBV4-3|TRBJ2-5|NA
TGCGCCAGCAGCCAAGATTATACAATTGGTGGAGAGACCCAGTACTTC
CASSQDYTIGGETQYF
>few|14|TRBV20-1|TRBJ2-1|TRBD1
TGCAGTGCCCCAGTCGACAGGGAGAACAATGAGCAGTTCTTC
CSAPVDRENNEQFF
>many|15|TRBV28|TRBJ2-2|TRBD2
TGTGCCAGCAGTCCCTCTTGGACTAGGACCGGGGAGCTGTTTTTT
CASSPSWTRTGELFF
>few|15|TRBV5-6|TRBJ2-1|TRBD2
TGTGCCAGCAGCATAGGACTAGCAGTGTACAATGAGCAGTTCTTC
CASSIGLAVYNEQFF
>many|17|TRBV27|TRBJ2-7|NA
TGTGCCAGCAGTTTATCGAATCCCACTTTCGGGGGATACGAGCAGTACTTC
CASSLSNPTFGGYEQYF
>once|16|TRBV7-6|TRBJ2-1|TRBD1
TGTGCCAGCGGCTTAAGTGTTTCAGGGGGCATCAATGAGCAGTTCTTC
CASGLSVSGGINEQFF
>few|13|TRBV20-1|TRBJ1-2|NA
TGCAGTGCTAGAGCAGGGGAGGTTCTTGGCTACACCTTC
CSARAGEVLGYTF
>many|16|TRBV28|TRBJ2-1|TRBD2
TGTGCCAGCAGTCTACGGGGGAGGGCCTCAAGCAATGAGCAGTTCTTC
CASSLRGRASSNEQFF
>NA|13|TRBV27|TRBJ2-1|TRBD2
TGTGCCAGCAGAGCGGGAGGTTGGAATGAGCAGTTCTTC
CASRAGGWNEQFF
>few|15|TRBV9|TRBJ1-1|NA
TGTGCCAGCAGCGCCTCCGGGGAGGGGGGCACTGAAGCTTTCTTT
CASSASGEGGTEAFF
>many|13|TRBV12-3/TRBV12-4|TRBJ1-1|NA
TGTGCCAGCAGCTTGTCGGGGTTAAAAAAAGCTTTCTTT
CASSLSGLKKAFF
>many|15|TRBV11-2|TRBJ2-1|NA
TGTGCCAGCAGCTTAGAAGGTCTCCTATCAGATGAGCAGTTCTTC
CASSLEGLLSDEQFF
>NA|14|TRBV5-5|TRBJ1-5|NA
TGTGCCAGCAGCGAGGGACAAGACAATCAGCCCCAGCATTTT
CASSEGQDNQPQHF
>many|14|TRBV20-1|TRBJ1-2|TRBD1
TGCAGTGCTAGAGATCAGGACAGGGGCTATGGCTACACCTTC
CSARDQDRGYGYTF
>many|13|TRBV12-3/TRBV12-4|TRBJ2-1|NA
TGTGCCAGCAGTTTAGCGCCAGGGATTGAGCAGTTCTTC
CASSLAPGIEQFF
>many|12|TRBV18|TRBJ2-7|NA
TGTGCCAGCTCACCAGAGGCCTGGGAGCAGTACTTC
CASSPEAWEQYF
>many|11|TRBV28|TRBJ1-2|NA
TGTGCCAGCAGTTCTAACTATGGCTACACCTTC
CASSSNYGYTF
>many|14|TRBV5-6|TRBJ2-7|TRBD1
TGTGCCAGCAGCTTGCCGGGGACAGGGATAGAGCAGTACTTC
CASSLPGTGIEQYF
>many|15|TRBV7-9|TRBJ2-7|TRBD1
TGTGCCAGCAGCCCCGGGACAGTTAACCTCTACGAGCAGTACTTC
CASSPGTVNLYEQYF